Detailed here is one T cell receptor (beta chain). This clone came up once. Its binding antigen is unknown. Per-base quality was not reported, and no clone a single base away is much larger than it. Each collaborating institution followed its own protocols to collect whole blood in K2EDTA tubes. For TCRbeta analysis, collaborator samples were shipped as frozen whole blood, as isolated PBMCs, or as DNA extracted from either sample type. V and J are truncated by 6 bases and 2 bases respectively, leaving an intervening sequence of 17 bases. The CDR3 runs 16 amino acids, cysteine and phenylalanine included. The read is trimmed to its CDR3 DNA, 48 bases read in frame from base 1. Taken from the germline V gene (reference sequence), the CDR1 and CDR2 loops are MNHNY and SVGAGI. This entry is derived from a study of blood T cell repertoires in COVID-19 (dated by TCRdb to the early 2020s). At the level of the whole study: Samples from collaborators originated in the United States, Italy and Spain and spanned both the acute and convalescent phases of COVID-19. The material from the prospective study consisted of cDNA or gDNA derived from T cells, B-cell-depleted T cells, or PBMCs. The samples were drawn from the first 160 participants of the ongoing ImmuneRACE study and from 950 to 1,500 subjects provided by 6 global collaborators. Deeply sampled blood TCRbeta repertoires from subjects exposed to, actively infected with, or recovered from COVID-19 were included in the dataset. A freely available public database, intended as a resource for researchers studying the immune response to SARS-CoV-2, is where the repertoires were released. Where available, HLA class I and class II types were obtained from metadata supplied by the sample provider rather than from assay-based typing. A de-identified subject ID, COVID-19 status, age in years and sex were almost always included in the sample metadata.

General findings and caveats noted by the study authors: Clinical and demographic metadata were provided uncurated, with the amount varying by source and participant.

TCRbeta CDR3 regions were amplified from genomic DNA using the immunoSEQ Assay, a bias-controlled multiplex PCR. Per the source publication's procedure: The number of nucleated cells in each sample was estimated from the amplification of reference gene primers within the assay. To quantify the absolute abundance of each unique TCRbeta CDR3 rearrangement, sequence reads were collapsed and filtered. For each sample, productive Simpson clonality was calculated by taking the square root of Simpson's diversity index across productive rearrangements. TCRdb limited this immuneACCESS table to in-frame rearrangements with V and J called. A share of clones is missing; checked studies link under half to unresolved V genes, and the rest is unexplained. V and J calls plus clone size are reproduced from that table; the DNA served to infer D and trimming. This sample gives 85,000 to 110,000 clones in total; 70% to 90% of them show up just once. Clones ranked in the top ten supply approximately 3% of the sample.

The V and J genes are TRBV6-6 and TRBJ1-3; the D gene is possibly TRBD1, with 6 bases matching. The TCR comes from a man aged 50-59 years in a cohort sampled during active COVID-19. Sequencing was done on a sample of peripheral blood. The CDR3 reads CASSPAGAAPGNTIYF. In nucleotide form, the sequence is TGTGCCAGCAGCCCCGCAGGGGCCGCTCCTGGAAACACCATATATTTT.